This TCR beta chain was profiled in a study of cytomegalovirus exposure and HLA in healthy donors. Whole-study findings and limits: Roughly 170 TCR beta chains were listed as cytomegalovirus-associated. With DRB1 most and HLA-C fewest, TCR association rates differed between HLA loci in a later analysis. A later analysis showed HLA-associated TCR beta chains outstripping equally common others in clonal expansion.

PCR primers comprised 60 Vbeta and 13 Jbeta primers. TCRdb's copy holds only in-frame clones and misses some; the assay was immunoSEQ multiplex PCR. The sample lists 120,000 or so clones, around 80% occurring once. As concerns this clone: Antigen unknown.

Per the germline V gene, CDR1 is MNHNS and CDR2 is SASEGT. The CDR3 loop spans 15 amino acids. Trimming took off 3 bases at V and 10 bases at J, with 21 bases between the two ends. This chain joins TRBV6-1 and TRBJ1-1; weak D call: TRBD1 (6 bases). This clonotype was sampled from a woman in her forties in good health and CMV-seropositive. The specimen sequenced was PBMCs. The CDR3 loop is CASSDGRGRRVGAFF. The DNA for the CDR3 is TGTGCCAGCAGTGATGGGCGGGGGCGACGGGTTGGAGCTTTCTTT.